The 31 T cell receptor beta chains below all came from one sample that was sequenced in a study of lymphopenia after photon versus proton radiotherapy. Generated by immunoSEQ multiplex PCR, the TCRdb table keeps only in-frame clones and is missing some. The sample records some 70,000 clones, more than 75% being singletons. The sequencing used peripheral blood, collected from a patient treated with proton-based radiotherapy. The receptors derive from a man older than 75 with esophageal cancer.

CDR3 nucleotides: TGTGCTAGTGGTTTGACTAGCGGGGGGACCTCCTACAATGAGCAGTTCTTC. It specifies CASGLTSGGTSYNEQFF. The genes are TRBV12-5 and TRBJ2-1; 12 bases are a match to TRBD2. The CDR3 has 17 amino acids. Unmatched junction bases numbered 2, after V lost 2 bases and J lost 0 bases. Per the germline V gene, CDR1 is LGHNT and CDR2 is FRNRAP.

This clone was detected only a few times. V and J are TRBV7-9 and TRBJ2-7, with D uncertain. This CDR3 is built from 14 residues. Germline V gives CDR1 SEHNR, CDR2 FQNEAQ (reference sequence). V was trimmed by 6 bases and J by 0 bases, leaving 12 bases between them. The CDR3 DNA follows: TGTGCCAGCAGGGACGGTCTTAGCTCCTACGAGCAGTACTTC. Amino acid sequence: CASRDGLSSYEQYF.

This clone was seen just once. The rearrangement uses TRBV7-9 and TRBJ2-7; D is uncertain. The V gene lost 2 bases and the J gene lost 4 bases, with 6 bases spanning the gap. This CDR3 has 12 residues. Germline V gives CDR1 SEHNR, CDR2 FQNEAQ (reference sequence). CDR3 DNA: TGTGCCAGCAGCTTAAACGAGTACGAGCAGTACTTC. The encoded protein is CASSLNEYEQYF.

Here the CDR3 reads CASSLDGPGGAGTEAFF. DNA for the CDR3: TGTGCCAGCAGCTTAGATGGGCCAGGGGGAGCAGGCACTGAAGCTTTCTTT. This sequence joins TRBV11-2 and TRBJ1-1; TRBD1 matches 7 bases. V was clipped by 0 bases and J by 4 bases; unmatched bases: 11. In germline, CDR1 is SGHAT, CDR2 FQNNGV. This CDR3 comprises 17 residues.

J is TRBJ2-6 and V is TRBV7-2; TRBD2 aligns across 9 bases. The CDR3 contains 19 residues. Germline lookup yields CDR1 SGHTA and CDR2 FQGNSA. V lost 5 bases to trimming and J lost 0 bases; unmatched junction nucleotides: 11. The CDR3 nucleotides read TGTGCCAGCAGCCCTAGCGGGGCAGGGAGGAGCTCTGGGGCCAACGTCCTGACTTTC. Translation gives CASSPSGAGRSSGANVLTF.

This clone occurred once. The chain links TRBV7-2 to TRBJ2-1; no clear D. This CDR3 is built from 14 residues. The ends were cut back, 1 base at V and 8 bases at J, with 12 bases in the middle. CDR1 and CDR2 (germline): SGHTA, FQGNSA. CDR3 sequence reads: CASSLVIGVDEQFF. DNA of the CDR3: TGTGCCAGCAGCTTAGTGATAGGAGTGGATGAGCAGTTCTTC. The variable domain in full, completed from reference TRBV7-2 and TRBJ2-1, reads GAGVSQSPSNKVTEKGKDVELRCDPISGHTALYWYRQSLGQGLEFLIYFQGNSAPDKSGLPSDRFSAERTGGSVSTLTIQRTQQEDSAVYLCASSLVIGVDEQFFGPGTRLTVL.

The J gene is TRBJ1-6, the V gene TRBV11-3, with D perhaps matching TRBD1 (5 bases). V lost 2 bases and J lost 7, with 6 bases in between. The CDR3 runs 13 residues. Germline V CDR1 and CDR2: SGHNT, YENEEA. In DNA, the CDR3 is TGTGCCAGCAGCTTAAACAGGAATTCACCCCTCCACTTT. This translates into CASSLNRNSPLHF.

This chain links TRBV5-6 with TRBJ2-4; 7 nucleotides line up with TRBD2. This CDR3 has 14 amino acids. Losses at the gene ends were 5 bases for V and 6 bases for J; bases not matched to a gene: 8. Germline V CDR1 and CDR2: SGHDT, YYEEEE. The CDR3: CASSPPGLRNIQYF. CDR3 nucleotide sequence: TGTGCCAGCAGTCCCCCGGGACTACGAAACATTCAGTACTTC.

The DNA for the CDR3 is TGTGCCACCAGCAGGACGGGGACTAGGCTAGACCACGAGCAGTACTTC. Translating gives CATSRTGTRLDHEQYF. The chain recombines TRBV15 with TRBJ2-7, with 8 bases aligning to TRBD2. This CDR3 comprises 16 residues. V dropped 3 bases and J dropped 5; count of bases not matched to a gene: 12. Germline loops: CDR1 LNHNV, CDR2 YYDKDF (reference sequence).

V gene TRBV5-4 combines with J gene TRBJ2-7; no reliable D call. The CDR3 contains 13 residues. The V end was cut by 3 bases, the J end by 1 base, with 8 bases between. CDR1 is SGHNT and CDR2 is YYREEE in the germline V gene (reference sequence). CDR3 bases: TGTGCCAGCAGCTCGAGCCCGTCCTACGAGCAGTACTTC. Translating it yields CASSSSPSYEQYF.

This clone was seen a single time. This chain links TRBV5-1 with TRBJ1-6; 7 nucleotides line up with TRBD1. The V segment lost 4 bases and the J segment 4 bases; nucleotides outside the gene matches: 14. This CDR3 is 18 amino acids long. Germline CDR1 SGHRS, CDR2 YFSETQ. The CDR3 DNA reads TGCGCCAGCAGCAGGGACAGACTAACCCGAGAATATAATTCACCCCTCCACTTT. It translates to CASSRDRLTREYNSPLHF.

The chain recombines TRBV11-2 with TRBJ2-7; D uncertain. The ends were cut back, 0 bases at V and 3 bases at J, with 15 bases in the middle. This CDR3 spans 16 amino acids. Germline V lookup: CDR1 SGHAT, CDR2 FQNNGV. CDR3 protein: CASSLDFGRALYEQYF. The CDR3, as DNA: TGTGCCAGCAGCTTAGATTTCGGTAGGGCCCTCTACGAGCAGTACTTC.

This chain connects TRBV29-1 to TRBJ2-3; 10 bases are shared with TRBD1. Germline V gene lookup returns CDR1 SQVTM and CDR2 ANQGSEA. The CDR3 is 14 residues long. With 7 bases clipped from V and 4 bases from J, the junction kept 8 bases outside the gene matches. CDR3 in amino acids: CSGTGGASADTQYF. The DNA of the CDR3 is TGCAGCGGGACAGGGGGGGCTAGTGCAGATACGCAGTATTTT.

This chain joins TRBV2 and TRBJ2-5, with TRBD2 identical over 11 bases. The germline V gene has CDR1 SNHLY and CDR2 FYNNEI. Losses at the gene ends were 7 bases for V and 7 bases for J; bases not matched to a gene: 8. CDR3 size: 14 residues. The CDR3 region has the DNA TGTGCCAGCATTAGGACTAGCGGGTTGACGACCCAGTACTTC. Protein product: CASIRTSGLTTQYF.

The chain joins TRBV5-4 to TRBJ2-7; 9 bases map to TRBD1. V trimming: 5 bases; J trimming: 2 bases; junction bases outside the gene matches: 5. Germline V CDR1 and CDR2: SGHNT, YYREEE (reference sequence). There are 14 residues in the CDR3. Here the CDR3 DNA reads TGTGCCAGCAGACTAACAGGGGGCCCCTACGAGCAGTACTTC. The encoded protein is CASRLTGGPYEQYF.

Concerning this clone: In the same sample, other DNA sequences code for this CDR3. The chain employs TRBV6-4 and TRBJ1-1; tentative D call: TRBD1 (5 bases). There are 13 residues in the CDR3. In germline, CDR1 is MRHNA, CDR2 SNTAGT. The ends were cut back, 8 bases at V and 0 bases at J, with 10 bases in the middle. This CDR3 reads CASRQSLNTEAFF. The CDR3 region has the DNA TGTGCCAGCCGACAGTCTCTGAACACTGAAGCTTTCTTT.

The chain recombines TRBV19 with TRBJ1-2, with 7 bases identical to TRBD1. Per germline, CDR1 LNHDA and CDR2 SQIVND (reference sequence). V shed 5 bases, J shed 4 bases, and the junction held 7 bases outside the gene matches. This CDR3 spans 14 amino acids. The CDR3 loop is CASSVGTASYGYTF. The CDR3 DNA sequence: TGTGCCAGTAGTGTAGGGACAGCTAGCTATGGCTACACCTTC.

The V gene is TRBV25-1, the J gene TRBJ2-3; D possibly uses TRBD1 or TRBD2 (5 bases each). The CDR3 has 15 residues. V gave up 1 base and J gave up 1 base, with 9 bases separating them. Germline V lookup: CDR1 MGHDK, CDR2 SYGVNS. In DNA, the CDR3 is TGTGCCAGCAGTGAATCGGTGGGGGGCACAGATACGCAGTATTTT. It is translated as CASSESVGGTDTQYF.

The chain uses TRBV6-5 and TRBJ1-4; D call uncertain. Germline V gene data show CDR1 as MNHEY and CDR2 as SVGAGI. V lost 4 bases and J lost 6, with 12 bases in between. The CDR3 is 14 amino acids. CDR3 in amino acids: CASSSPPLHEKLFF. The DNA for the CDR3 is TGTGCCAGCAGTTCCCCCCCCCTCCATGAAAAACTGTTTTTT.

This sequence joins TRBV30 and TRBJ1-1; TRBD1 aligns across 7 bases. Germline CDR1 is GTSNPN and CDR2 is SVGIG (reference sequence). The CDR3 covers 13 residues. V shed 5 bases and J 1 base; nucleotides not matched to a gene: 4. DNA of the CDR3: TGTGCCTGGGAGTCAGGGGGGAACACTGAAGCTTTCTTT. It codes for CAWESGGNTEAFF.

The chain recombines TRBV29-1 with TRBJ2-7; D remains ambiguous. In germline, CDR1 is SQVTM, CDR2 ANQGSEA. The CDR3 consists of 12 residues. Trimming took off 4 bases at V and 4 bases at J, with 11 bases between the two ends. DNA of the CDR3: TGCAGCGTTGTACAAGAAAATTACGAGCAGTACTTC. As protein: CSVVQENYEQYF.

The rearrangement joins TRBV27 to TRBJ2-2; no reliable D call. The germline V gene has CDR1 MNHEY and CDR2 SMNVEV (reference sequence). Trimming shortened V by 6 bases and J by 1 base, and 3 bases separated the two germline ends. CDR3 size: 12 residues. The CDR3 spells CASRWNTGELFF. The DNA for the CDR3 is TGTGCCAGCAGGTGGAACACCGGGGAGCTGTTTTTT.

CDR3 sequence (DNA): TGTGCCAGCAGCTTACCTCGGACAGGCCAAGAGACCCAGTACTTC. This translates into CASSLPRTGQETQYF. The chain employs TRBV7-2 and TRBJ2-5, with 7 bases identical to TRBD1. The trim removed 2 bases at V and 1 base at J, leaving 4 bases unmatched. Looked up from germline, CDR1 is SGHTA and CDR2 is FQGNSA. This CDR3 is 15 amino acids long.

This clone was recorded only once. The rearrangement joins TRBV6-5 to TRBJ1-1; no firm D call. In germline, CDR1 is MNHEY, CDR2 SVGAGI. The CDR3 has 13 amino acids. Trimming took 2 bases from V and 5 from J, leaving 9 bases between them. CDR3 loop: CASSYLSATEAFF. CDR3 in DNA: TGTGCCAGCAGTTACCTCTCTGCGACTGAAGCTTTCTTT.

V gene TRBV23-1 combines with J gene TRBJ2-4; D gene unclear. TRBV23-1 is annotated as an ORF whose role is uncertain. V was cut by 3 bases and J by 2 bases, with 14 bases left in between. This CDR3 contains 16 residues. The DNA for the CDR3 is TGCGCCAGCAGTCATTTAACAGTTTGTTCCAAAAACATTCAGTACTTC. Translation gives CASSHLTVCSKNIQYF.

This chain uses TRBV18 with TRBJ2-3; a weak D match, TRBD1 (6 bases). CDR3 size: 14 residues. Germline V gene sequence: CDR1 KGHSH, CDR2 LQKENI. V shed 2 bases and J shed 1 base, with 7 bases lying between them. The CDR3 here is CASSPAGGTDTQYF. CDR3 bases: TGTGCCAGCTCACCAGCAGGGGGCACAGATACGCAGTATTTT.

The sample holds one count of this clone. V usage is TRBV27 and J usage is TRBJ2-5, with D perhaps TRBD1 or TRBD2 (5 bases each). The CDR3 contains 16 residues. Germline CDR1 MNHEY, CDR2 SMNVEV (reference sequence). V lost 5 bases and J lost 4, with 20 bases in between. The CDR3 nucleotides are TGTGCCAGCAGTAGCCAGAGAAGGGGAGCGGTAGAGACCCAGTACTTC. Its protein product is CASSSQRRGAVETQYF.

The chain has TRBV6-5 and TRBJ2-7; D is possibly TRBD2 (5 bases). The V gene lost 6 bases and the J gene lost 0 bases, with 12 bases spanning the gap. The CDR3 runs to 14 residues. The germline V gene encodes CDR1 MNHEY and CDR2 SVGAGI. CDR3 DNA: TGTGCCAGCAGACTAGGGTGGAGCTCCTACGAGCAGTACTTC. Translating it yields CASRLGWSSYEQYF.

The chain combines TRBV5-7 with TRBJ1-3; the match to TRBD1 covers 9 bases. TRBV5-7 is designated an ORF whose function remains uncertain. CDR3 length equals 17 residues. Trimming removed 2 bases from V and 1 base from J; junction bases left unmatched: 7. CDR3 nucleotide sequence: TGTGCCAGCAGCTTACGGACAGGGGATTTTTCTGGAAACACCATATATTTT. It is translated as CASSLRTGDFSGNTIYF.

The V gene is TRBV4-1, the J gene TRBJ1-5; D gene unclear. V was shortened by 5 bases and J by 3 bases, with 29 bases between the two germline ends. Germline V CDR1 and CDR2: MGHRA, YSYEKL. The CDR3 totals 20 residues. DNA for the CDR3: TGCGCCAGCAGCGAAAACCCAGCCTCCTGGGAGGGCTCGGTCAATCAGCCCCAGCATTTT. It translates to CASSENPASWEGSVNQPQHF.

This chain uses TRBV19 with TRBJ1-1; a possible D gene is TRBD1 (5 bases). The CDR3 has 13 residues. Between the trimmed V and J ends, which lost 7 bases and 3 bases, there was a span of 12 bases. Looked up from germline, CDR1 is LNHDA and CDR2 is SQIVND (reference sequence). This chain's CDR3 is CASKRTMDTEAFF. CDR3 in DNA: TGTGCCAGTAAGAGGACAATGGACACTGAAGCTTTCTTT.